The 18 T cell receptor beta chains reported below all come from one sample, sequenced in a study of T-cell reconstitution after alpha-beta-depleted transplantation in children. This sample's TCRbeta library carried unique molecular identifier barcodes. TCRdb re-analysed the PCR reads in MiXCR, keeping a single row per CDR3 protein. In the table there are about 230,000 distinct CDR3 sequences, approximately 12% of which are singletons. This specimen consisted of PBMCs from the stem cell graft donor, obtained from the stem cell graft. The source of these receptors is a human donor who donated a stem cell graft to a child with acute lymphoblastic leukemia.

This clonotype was picked up many times. The chain links TRBV10-3 to TRBJ2-3; TRBD1 matches 9 bases. The CDR3 runs 14 residues. The germline CDR1 and CDR2 sequences are ENHRY and SYGVKD. Trimming removed 2 bases from V and 3 bases from J; junction bases left unmatched: 0. The chain's CDR3 is CAISEDRGTDTQYF. CDR3 nucleotides: TGTGCCATCAGTGAGGACAGGGGGACAGATACGCAGTATTTT.

This clonotype was recorded at least ten times. The chain carries TRBV12-3 or TRBV12-4 and TRBJ1-4; TRBD1 is a possible D gene (6 bases). There are 16 residues in the CDR3. V dropped 6 bases and J dropped 8 bases, with 22 bases sitting between them. DNA for the CDR3: TGTGCCAGCAGCCTCGGGTCGGGCAGGGGACCCGAAAAACTGTTTTTT. Its translation: CASSLGSGRGPEKLFF.

This clonotype was counted ten times or more. The chain carries TRBV9 and TRBJ2-3; the match to TRBD1 covers 9 bases. Trimming removed 1 base from V and 2 bases from J; junction bases left unmatched: 5. The germline V gene has CDR1 SGDLS and CDR2 YYNGEE. The CDR3 contains 16 residues. CDR3 sequence (DNA): TGTGCCAGCAGCGTATCGGGACAGGGACTCACAGATACGCAGTATTTT. Its translation is CASSVSGQGLTDTQYF.

This clonotype showed up just a few times. This chain uses TRBV20-1 with TRBJ1-6; no clear D. The CDR3 is made up of 15 amino acids. Germline CDR1 is DFQATT and CDR2 is SNEGSKA (reference sequence). V gave up 0 bases and J gave up 7 bases, with 13 bases separating them. The chain's CDR3 is CSARDPPESNSPLHF. As DNA, the CDR3 is TGCAGTGCTAGAGATCCCCCCGAATCGAATTCACCCCTCCACTTT.

This rearrangement joins TRBV12-3 or TRBV12-4 to TRBJ1-5, with TRBD1 as a possible D gene (5 bases). The CDR3 has 13 amino acids. Trimming took off 6 bases at V and 6 bases at J, with 12 bases between the two ends. The CDR3: CASSRGLVQPQHF. The CDR3, as DNA: TGTGCCAGCAGCCGGGGCTTGGTTCAGCCCCAGCATTTT.

V usage is TRBV4-3 and J usage is TRBJ2-2; TRBD2 matches at 9 bases. Trimming took 3 bases from V and 1 from J; bases not matched to a gene: 3. Germline assignment: CDR1 LGHNA and CDR2 YSLEER. The CDR3 totals 16 residues. The CDR3: CASSQRLAVNTGELFF. The CDR3, as DNA: TGCGCCAGCAGCCAGCGACTAGCGGTGAACACCGGGGAGCTGTTTTTT.

This clonotype appeared many times. The chain recombines TRBV12-3 or TRBV12-4 with TRBJ2-1, with a tentative D call TRBD1 (6 bases). The ends were cut back, 3 bases at V and 6 bases at J, with 12 bases in the middle. The CDR3 has 14 residues. The CDR3 protein is CASSLAGVVNEQFF. DNA of the CDR3: TGTGCCAGCAGTTTGGCAGGGGTGGTCAATGAGCAGTTCTTC.

This clonotype has at least ten counts. Here the CDR3 DNA reads TGTGCCAGCAGCTTAGCGCGAAGAGGGACTGAGCCCCAGCATTTT. Translated: CASSLARRGTEPQHF. V gene TRBV7-8 combines with J gene TRBJ1-5; D possibly corresponds to TRBD1 (5 bases). V was trimmed by 0 bases and J by 8 bases, leaving 14 bases between them. Germline-derived CDR1 and CDR2 are SGHVS and FQNEAQ. The CDR3 consists of 15 residues.

There are many counts of this clonotype. The rearrangement links TRBV24-1 to TRBJ2-3; D might be TRBD2 (5 bases). CDR1 KGHDR and CDR2 SFDVKD come from the germline V gene. The CDR3 has 13 residues. V dropped 5 bases and J dropped 6 bases, with 11 bases sitting between them. The CDR3 coding sequence is TGTGCCACCAGTGCCCCCGGGAAGGATACGCAGTATTTT. Amino acids: CATSAPGKDTQYF.

In this sample, this clonotype turned up many times. V is TRBV28 and J is TRBJ2-1, with D uncertain. Germline V gene data show CDR1 as MDHEN and CDR2 as SYDVKM. This CDR3 region has 12 residues. Trimming removed 5 bases from V and 7 bases from J, with 9 bases in between. The DNA of the CDR3 is TGTGCCAGCAGTGTGGCCTTAAATGAGCAGTTCTTC. Protein sequence: CASSVALNEQFF.

Comments on this clonotype: Since a much larger clone is just one base distant, this may be a read error. The V and J genes are TRBV4-2 and TRBJ2-6; D gene unclear. This CDR3 comprises 17 residues. Germline-derived CDR1 and CDR2 are LGHNA and YNFKEQ. The CDR3 loop is CATSQDIVQPGANVLTF. The CDR3 nucleotides are TGTGCCACCAGCCAAGATATTGTGCAGCCTGGGGCCAACGTCCTGACTTTC.

This clonotype was picked up many times. V gene TRBV15 combines with J gene TRBJ1-1, with TRBD1 identical over 7 bases. Germline CDR1 and CDR2: LNHNV and YYDKDF (reference sequence). Germline trimming cut 0 bases from V and 6 bases from J; bases unmatched to any gene: 4. The length of the CDR3 is 14 residues. The CDR3 is CATSREIGQAEAFF. DNA for the CDR3: TGTGCCACCAGCAGAGAGATTGGACAGGCTGAAGCTTTCTTT.

In this sample, this clonotype turned up many times. The rearrangement joins TRBV20-1 to TRBJ2-7; D is possibly TRBD2 (5 bases). With 3 bases removed from V and 7 bases from J, the gap between germline ends came to 10 bases. Germline V lookup: CDR1 DFQATT, CDR2 SNEGSKA (reference sequence). This CDR3 spans 11 amino acids. CDR3 region: CSASARGEQYF. The CDR3 DNA reads as TGCAGTGCTAGCGCCCGAGGGGAGCAGTACTTC.

This clonotype was recorded at least ten times. The rearrangement joins TRBV4-1 to TRBJ2-7, with D unresolved. The germline CDR1 and CDR2 sequences are MGHRA and YSYEKL. This CDR3 spans 13 amino acids. V was trimmed by 2 bases and J by 6 bases, leaving 11 bases between them. DNA of the CDR3: TGCGCCAGCAGCCAAACCTTAGTGAGCGAGCAGTACTTC. Translation gives CASSQTLVSEQYF.

There are many counts of this clonotype. Sequence at one end of the junction differs from germline and may be a read error. The chain joins TRBV6-2 or TRBV6-3 to TRBJ2-3; the D gene is possibly TRBD2 (6 bases). Germline CDR1 reads MNHEY; CDR2 reads SVGEGT. The CDR3 is made up of 10 amino acids. CDR3 sequence reads: CASSLPGGPF. The CDR3 DNA reads TGTGCCAGCAGCCTACCCGGGGGACCTTTT.

This clonotype was picked up many times. This chain links TRBV20-1 with TRBJ2-7, with 11 positions matching TRBD2. The trim removed 5 bases at V and 0 bases at J, leaving 3 bases unmatched. The CDR3 loop spans 14 amino acids. Germline V lookup: CDR1 DFQATT, CDR2 SNEGSKA (reference sequence). The DNA for the CDR3 is TGCAGTGCTGTTACTAGCGGGAGCTCCTACGAGCAGTACTTC. This sequence encodes CSAVTSGSSYEQYF.

This clonotype appeared a single time. A read error may be the cause here, since a much bigger clone is one base away. The chain uses TRBV18 and TRBJ2-3, with TRBD1 matching 7 bases. The CDR3 length is 15 residues. The J segment lost 3 bases and the V segment lost 6 bases, leaving 9 bases of the junction unmatched. Germline assignment: CDR1 KGHSH and CDR2 LQKENI. The CDR3 DNA reads TGTGCCAGCTCCCCATCTGACAGGGCGACAGATACGCAGTATTTT. Translated, it gives CASSPSDRATDTQYF.

The chain is built from TRBV7-2 and TRBJ2-2; D gene ambiguous. The length of the CDR3 is 16 residues. Trimming stripped 5 bases from V and 0 bases from J, with 13 bases between. Germline V gene lookup returns CDR1 SGHTA and CDR2 FQGNSA. Here the CDR3 reads CASSPTAHPNTGELFF. In DNA form, the CDR3 reads TGTGCCAGCAGCCCAACAGCCCACCCGAACACCGGGGAGCTGTTTTTT.